The following is a T cell receptor (beta chain) sequence with its context. The antigen is not known. The CDR3 loop spans 14 amino acids. V lost 2 bases, J lost 8 bases, and 5 bases stayed unmatched. CDR1 and CDR2 from the germline V gene are SGDLS and YYNGEE. The primer mix had 60 Vbeta and 13 Jbeta primers. Some clones are missing from TCRdb's copy, which holds only in-frame ones; the method was immunoSEQ multiplex PCR. The sample has fewer than 250,000 clones, 83% seen once. This entry is derived from a study of cytomegalovirus exposure and HLA in healthy donors. Study findings and constraints: Reportedly, diagnosis of cytomegalovirus status by the classifier showed high specificity and sensitivity.

The chain joins TRBV9 to TRBJ1-5; 9 bases map to TRBD1. Sequencing used PBMCs. This clonotype originated in a man in his forties in good health and CMV-seropositive. This chain's CDR3 is CASSVGQGREPQHF. The CDR3, as DNA: TGTGCCAGCAGCGTGGGACAGGGTAGGGAGCCCCAGCATTTT.